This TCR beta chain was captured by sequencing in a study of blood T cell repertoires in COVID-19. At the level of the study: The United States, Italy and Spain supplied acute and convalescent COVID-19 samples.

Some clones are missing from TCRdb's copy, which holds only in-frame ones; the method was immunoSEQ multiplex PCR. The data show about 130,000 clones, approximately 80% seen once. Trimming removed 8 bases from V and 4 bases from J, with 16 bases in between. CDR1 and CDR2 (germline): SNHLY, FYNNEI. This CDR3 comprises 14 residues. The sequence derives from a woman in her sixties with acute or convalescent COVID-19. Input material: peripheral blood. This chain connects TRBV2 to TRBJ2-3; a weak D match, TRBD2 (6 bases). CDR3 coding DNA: TGTGCCAGCCTCGTCGGCTGGGGGGCAGATACGCAGTATTTT. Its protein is CASLVGWGADTQYF.